The TCR beta chain described here comes from a study of cytomegalovirus exposure and HLA in healthy donors. Findings of the study overall: Presence/absence analyses rested on an assumption that sequencing depth was roughly uniform across donors.

CDR1 and CDR2 (germline): MDHEN, SYDVKM. V trimming: 6 bases; J trimming: 5 bases; junction bases outside the gene matches: 11. CDR3 length equals 16 residues. The PCR ran on 60 Vbeta and 13 Jbeta primers. The table came from immunoSEQ multiplex PCR; TCRdb's copy has only in-frame clones and leaves some out. Among 100,000 or so clones listed, about 81% were seen once. Comments on this clone: The antigen is not known.

This rearrangement joins TRBV28 to TRBJ2-5, with 11 bases identical to TRBD2. This sequence originates from a man aged 30 to 45 in good health and CMV-seronegative. The sequenced sample was PBMCs. CDR3 nucleotide sequence: TGTGCCAGCAGCCCCGCACTAGCGGGAGCGGGGGAGACCCAGTACTTC. Protein: CASSPALAGAGETQYF.